The sequence of this TCR beta chain was determined in a study of CD8 T cells in Susac syndrome. Germline CDR1 SQVTM, CDR2 ANQGSEA. The CDR3 extends over 13 amino acids. Trimming took 6 bases from V and 0 from J; bases not matched to a gene: 4. Reverse transcription of 0.5 to 1 ug RNA used random hexamers. Via MiXCR, TCRdb re-called the immunoSEQ multiplex PCR reads, giving one row per CDR3 protein. The data show about 80,000 distinct CDR3 sequences, with approximately 94% seen just once and 0.5% to 0.65% held by the top ten. Sample: CD4+ T cells from PBMCs. The chain has TRBV29-1 and TRBJ1-2, with 7 positions matching TRBD1. The sequence was collected from a human donor with Susac syndrome. CDR3 coding DNA: TGCAGCGTGCCGGGACAGACTAACTATGGCTACACCTTC. Translating gives CSVPGQTNYGYTF.